The rows below give T cell receptor beta chains drawn from one sample of a study of read filtering for tumor transcriptome and immune sequencing. TCRdb reprocessed the reads with MiXCR, giving one entry per CDR3 protein. The sample yields fewer than 35,000 distinct CDR3 sequences, about 18% seen once. The specimen sequenced was a population of CD138-negative cells sorted from bone marrow. These receptors were taken from a donor over 35 with multiple myeloma. CDR3s include the opening cysteine and the closing phenylalanine or tryptophan. The D gene is left open where the match is weak. Not every row has a clone size; where given, it reads once, few, many or a size class.

J | V | size | D | DNA | CDR3
TRBJ1-5 | TRBV28 | many | . | TGTGCCAGCAGTTTATTCGGGACGGTTAGCAATCAGCCCCAGCATTTT | CASSLFGTVSNQPQHF
TRBJ2-2 | TRBV19 | many | . | TGTGCCAGTAGTATTCGCACTTACACCGGGGAGCTGTTTTTT | CASSIRTYTGELFF
TRBJ2-2 | TRBV12-3/TRBV12-4 | . | TRBD2 | TGTGCCGGCTGTTTAAGGGAGGGGAACGGGGAGCTGTTTTTT | CAGCLREGNGELFF
TRBJ2-2 | TRBV28 | . | TRBD1 | TGTGCCAGCAGTCTCCCGGGACAGGCGAACACCGGGGAGCAGATTTTT | CASSLPGQANTGEQIF
TRBJ1-1 | TRBV11-2 | . | . | TGTGCCAGCAGCTTAGTGTTTGGCACTGAAGCTTTCTTT | CASSLVFGTEAFF
TRBJ2-1 | TRBV24-1 | many | . | TGTGCCACCAGTGACTTCGTCCCTAACAATGAGCAGTTCTTC | CATSDFVPNNEQFF
TRBJ1-1 | TRBV6-1 | medium-sized | . | TGTGCCAGCAGTGATGCGGGGAATACTGAAGCTTTCTTT | CASSDAGNTEAFF
TRBJ1-4 | TRBV4-2 | many | . | TGTGCCAGCAGCCCAGACCCGGCCGGAAAGGGCGATGAAAAACTGTTTTTT | CASSPDPAGKGDEKLFF
TRBJ2-1 | TRBV7-9 | many | . | TGTGCCAGCAGCTTAGGGTCGTCGGACAATGAGCAGTTCTTC | CASSLGSSDNEQFF
TRBJ2-3 | TRBV5-1 | many | . | TGCGTCAGCAGCTTGGAACAGCAGGTGAGGGCAGATACGCAGTATTTT | CVSSLEQQVRADTQYF
TRBJ2-5 | TRBV6-2/TRBV6-3 | many | . | TGTGCCAGCAGTTCTCTCCCCGGGGCCAAGCAAGAGACCCAGTACTTC | CASSSLPGAKQETQYF
TRBJ2-7 | TRBV20-1 | many | TRBD2 | TGCAGTGCTAGAGATGGCGGGGGACTGTCCTACGAGCAGTACTTC | CSARDGGGLSYEQYF
TRBJ2-2 | TRBV10-3 | many | . | TGTGCCATCAGCTTCACCAACACCGGGGAGCTGTTTTTT | CAISFTNTGELFF
TRBJ2-3 | TRBV5-1 | many | . | TGCGCCAGCAGCTTGATGTCAGCAGATACGCAGTATTTT | CASSLMSADTQYF
TRBJ1-5 | TRBV28 | many | . | TGTGCCAGCAGTCGGTCATATAGCAATCAGCCCCAGCATTTT | CASSRSYSNQPQHF
TRBJ1-2 | TRBV29-1 | many | . | TGCAGCGTTGATAAGGCAGGATTAGGCTACACCTTC | CSVDKAGLGYTF
TRBJ1-1 | TRBV7-8 | few | . | TGTGCCAGCATCGAAGGGGTCGAGAACACTGAAGCTTTCTTT | CASIEGVENTEAFF
TRBJ2-3 | TRBV5-1 | . | TRBD1 | TGCGCCAGCAGCTACAGACAGGGGGCTTGGGATACGCAGTATTTT | CASSYRQGAWDTQYF
TRBJ2-3 | TRBV4-2 | many | . | TGTGCCAGCAGAGAGGGGGGGGAACATGATACGCAGTATTTT | CASREGGEHDTQYF
TRBJ2-5 | TRBV14 | . | . | TGTGCCAGCAGTGGGGTGGAAGAGACCCAGTACTTC | CASSGVEETQYF
TRBJ2-1 | TRBV19 | many | TRBD1 | TGTGCCACCTCTGGACAGGGTCGGGACAATGAGCAGTTCTTC | CATSGQGRDNEQFF
TRBJ2-1 | TRBV6-6 | . | . | TGTGCCTGCACCTACGGACGGAACAGTGAGCAGTTCTTC | CACTYGRNSEQFF
TRBJ2-1 | TRBV6-5 | . | . | TGTGCCAGCAGCACGACAGGAGGCGCCGGTAGTGAGCAGTTCTTC | CASSTTGGAGSEQFF
TRBJ2-1 | TRBV5-1 | . | TRBD1 | TGCGCCCGCAGCTTGGAGCAGGGGGCGCGGACGAACGAGCAGTTCTTC | CARSLEQGARTNEQFF
TRBJ2-1 | TRBV7-8 | few | . | TGTGCCAGCAGCTCGGTGGGACGTTTCTCCTACAATGAGCAGTTCTTC | CASSSVGRFSYNEQFF
TRBJ2-5 | TRBV29-1 | many | . | TGCAGCGTCCGGGACTTCCAAGAGACCCAGTACTTC | CSVRDFQETQYF
TRBJ1-5 | TRBV20-1 | . | . | TGCAGTGCTCAGTATAACAATCAGCCCCAGCATTTT | CSAQYNNQPQHF
TRBJ2-1 | TRBV7-6 | many | TRBD2 | TGTGCCAGCAGCTTAGTCCATCCGGGCGGGGGGCTGAACAATGAGCAGTTCTTC | CASSLVHPGGGLNNEQFF
TRBJ1-1 | TRBV28 | many | . | TGTGCCAGCAGTTTACAGGGAGGGACTGAAGCTTTCTTT | CASSLQGGTEAFF
TRBJ2-1 | TRBV20-1 | . | . | TGCAGTCCCCTGAAAATTACCTACAATGAACAGTTCTTC | CSPLKITYNEQFF
TRBJ2-7 | TRBV11-2 | many | TRBD2 | TGTGCCAGCCGGGGGGGGCCTGGAACCTACGAGCAGTACTTC | CASRGGPGTYEQYF
TRBJ1-6 | TRBV2 | . | TRBD1 | TGTGCCAGCAGCACAGGGGGCGCGCGTAATTCACCCCTCCACTTT | CASSTGGARNSPLHF
TRBJ2-5 | TRBV6-2/TRBV6-3 | many | TRBD1 | TGTGCCAGCAGTTACTTGGCAGGGGGAGAGACCCAGTACTTC | CASSYLAGGETQYF
TRBJ2-7 | TRBV24-1 | . | . | TGTGCCACCAGTGATTGGTGGGGAGGTGAGCAGTACTTC | CATSDWWGGEQYF
TRBJ2-5 | TRBV20-1 | many | TRBD2 | TGCAGTGCTAGATCACAACTAGCGGGCCAAGAGACCCAGTACTTC | CSARSQLAGQETQYF
TRBJ1-1 | TRBV7-9 | many | . | TGTGCCAGCAGCTTAGGGCAGTACACTGAAGCTTTCTTT | CASSLGQYTEAFF
TRBJ2-3 | TRBV19 | few | . | TGTGCCAGTAGTATCACCTCGAACACAGATACGCAGTATTTT | CASSITSNTDTQYF
TRBJ2-1 | TRBV5-4 | few | . | TGTGCCAGCAGCTTAGGGGGGCCGGGCAATGAGCAGTTCTTC | CASSLGGPGNEQFF
TRBJ2-1 | TRBV28 | . | . | TGTGCCGGCACCAGCAGCTCCTGCAATGAGCAGTTCTTC | CAGTSSSCNEQFF
TRBJ2-5 | TRBV7-6 | many | . | TGTGCCAGCAGCTTAGAGAGGGGCCCAGAGACCCAGTACTTC | CASSLERGPETQYF
TRBJ2-3 | TRBV28 | many | . | TGTGCCAGCAGTCGCTCGACTAGTTTTACAGATACGCAGTATTTT | CASSRSTSFTDTQYF
TRBJ1-6 | TRBV12-3/TRBV12-4 | many | . | TGTGCCAGCAGTTTATGGCAGGGGAATTCACCCCTCCACTTT | CASSLWQGNSPLHF
TRBJ2-2 | TRBV4-1 | many | . | TGCGCCAGCAGCCCCCGGGAATCGAGGACCGGGGAGCTGTTTTTT | CASSPRESRTGELFF
TRBJ1-5 | TRBV19 | . | TRBD1 | TGTGCCAGTAGGCGGCCGGGACAGGGTGGTTATCAGCCCCAGCATTTT | CASRRPGQGGYQPQHF
TRBJ2-1 | TRBV3-1 | medium-sized | . | TGTGCCAGCAGCCACCACCATGAGCAGTTCTTC | CASSHHHEQFF